The clone carrying this T cell receptor (beta chain) showed up just a few times. In TCRdb, the 5' RACE reads were re-called with MiXCR into one record per CDR3 protein. The sample lists around 67,000 distinct CDR3 sequences; roughly 12% were seen once. Germline CDR1 and CDR2: LNHDA and SQIVND (reference sequence). This CDR3 is 14 amino acids long. J gave up 5 bases and V 9 bases, and 11 bases lay outside the gene matches. The entry originates in a study of early T cells in non-severe SARS-CoV-2 infection. This clonotype was sampled from an adult who was a healthcare worker with PCR-confirmed SARS-CoV-2 infection or an uninfected control (not recorded which). Sequencing was performed on whole blood. This sequence joins TRBV19 and TRBJ2-5, with 8 bases aligning to TRBD1. CDR3 in DNA: TGTGCCAGCAACCCAGGGGGCAACGTGGAGACCCAGTACTTC. Its protein product is CASNPGGNVETQYF.